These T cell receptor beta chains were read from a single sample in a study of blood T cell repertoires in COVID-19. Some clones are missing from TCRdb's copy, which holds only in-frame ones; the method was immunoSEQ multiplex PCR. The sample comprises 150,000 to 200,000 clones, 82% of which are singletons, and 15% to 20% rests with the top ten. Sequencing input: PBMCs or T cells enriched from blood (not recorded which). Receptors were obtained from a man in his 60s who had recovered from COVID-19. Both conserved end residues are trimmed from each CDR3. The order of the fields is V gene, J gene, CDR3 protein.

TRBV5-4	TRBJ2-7	ASRRSRDRGSKSAHEQY
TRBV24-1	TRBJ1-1	ATSDSGTGIPEAF
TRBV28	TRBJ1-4	ASISEQGREKLF
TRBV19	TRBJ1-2	ASSINGQGGHGYT
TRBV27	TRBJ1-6	ASSAPAQYNSPLH
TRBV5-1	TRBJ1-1	ASSSGVGAEAF
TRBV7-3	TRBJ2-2	ASSPSRQYTGELF
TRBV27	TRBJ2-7	ASSFGGAAFYEQY
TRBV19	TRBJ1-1	ATIGREINTEAF
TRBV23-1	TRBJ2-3	ASSQSSQSTDTQY
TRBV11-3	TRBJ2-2	ASSLDYGTGRDTGELF
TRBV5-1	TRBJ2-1	ASSPPGGQINEQF
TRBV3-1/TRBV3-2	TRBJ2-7	ASSHRGNYEQY
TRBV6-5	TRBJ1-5	ASSYSGEDNQPQH
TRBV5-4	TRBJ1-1	ASSLAGNTEAF
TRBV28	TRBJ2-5	ASSPRGFRETQY
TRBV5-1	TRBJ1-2	ASSFGTGSLYGYT
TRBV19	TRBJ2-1	ASSTSGRVAEQF
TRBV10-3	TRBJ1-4	AISDPGQTTNEKLF
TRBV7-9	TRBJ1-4	ASRTDRINEKLF
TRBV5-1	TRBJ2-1	ASSSKLAGGGNNEQF
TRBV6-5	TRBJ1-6	AVSANSPLH
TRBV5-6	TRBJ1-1	ASSFGRDTEAF
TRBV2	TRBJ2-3	ASREGRGSTDTQY
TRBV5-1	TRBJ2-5	ASSRGLPPETQY
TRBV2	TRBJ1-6	ASRTGGVSPLH
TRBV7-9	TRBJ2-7	ASSLGGGDEQY
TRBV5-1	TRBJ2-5	ASSRRDSKETQY
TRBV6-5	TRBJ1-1	ASIAALGSEAF
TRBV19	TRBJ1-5	ASSSETGGVSNQPQH
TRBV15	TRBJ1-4	ATSRETGGYQKLF
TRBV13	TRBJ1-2	ASSFTGNYGYT
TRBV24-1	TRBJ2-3	ATSDTASTDTQY
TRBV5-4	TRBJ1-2	ASSLRGNYGYT
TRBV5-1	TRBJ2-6	ASSLVPSVISGANVLT
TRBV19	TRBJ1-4	ASSSRDSGEKLF
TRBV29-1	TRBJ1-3	SVTTGFSGNTIY
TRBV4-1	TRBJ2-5	ASSQDGTSGLETQY
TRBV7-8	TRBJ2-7	ASTSGGQVYEQY
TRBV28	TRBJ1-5	ASSFGLEDQPQH
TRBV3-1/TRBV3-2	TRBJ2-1	ASSHNGLAGGYNEQF
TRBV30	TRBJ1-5	AWNLGAGQPQH
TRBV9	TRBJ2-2	ASSVGGGTVELF
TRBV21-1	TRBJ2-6	ASSKDRGPGANVLT
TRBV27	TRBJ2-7	ASSLGGYEQY
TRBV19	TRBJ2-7	ASSQSRGIHEQY
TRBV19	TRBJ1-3	ASSTQGQSGNTIY
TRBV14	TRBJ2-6	ASSQEKTGVGANVLT
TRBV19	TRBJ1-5	ASMRVGQPQH
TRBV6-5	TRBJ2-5	ASCRDRVQETQY
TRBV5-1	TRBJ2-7	ASSLGGASYEQY
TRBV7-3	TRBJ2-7	ASSSPEGSVQY
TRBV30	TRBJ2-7	AWSGQGYEQY
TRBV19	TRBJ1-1	ASDNGQSEAF
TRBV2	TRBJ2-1	ASSDTSWGQF
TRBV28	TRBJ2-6	ASSRLLGANVLT
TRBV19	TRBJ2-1	ASRVTDEQF
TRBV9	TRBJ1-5	ASSVGGGGDQPQH
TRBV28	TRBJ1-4	ASGSGGEKLF
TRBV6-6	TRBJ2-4	ASSPPGQGYIQY